The T cell receptor beta chain described here comes from a study of cytomegalovirus exposure and HLA in healthy donors. Overall study: In terms of ancestry, the Caucasian-associated cluster contained 75% to 90% of the approximately 400 genotyped donors.

CDR1 LNHDA and CDR2 SQIVND come from the germline V gene (reference sequence). This CDR3 is 14 amino acids long. The germline V and J ends were trimmed by 2 bases and 5 bases, with 12 bases remaining between them. PCR was performed using 60 Vbeta and 13 Jbeta primers. Sequenced by immunoSEQ multiplex PCR; TCRdb stores in-frame clones only, minus some. The sample yields around 190,000 clones, roughly 82% seen once. Study-wide findings and caveats: An analysis was carried out later, and it reportedly showed fewer N-insertions in an Asian-associated ancestry cluster than the approximately 700-donor mean. The CMV antigen specificity of three CMV-associated chains was confirmed through in vitro analysis.

As regards this clone: Antigen specificity is unknown.

This receptor was obtained from a girl aged 2 to 10 in good health and CMV-seropositive. The sequenced sample was PBMCs. This chain links TRBV19 with TRBJ1-1; no firm D call. The CDR3 loop reads CASSILGGQTEAFF. CDR3 sequence (DNA): TGTGCCAGTAGTATATTGGGCGGGCAGACTGAAGCTTTCTTT.